This T cell receptor beta chain was sequenced during a study of vaccination and CD4 T cells after COVID-19 (dated by TCRdb to the early 2020s). Looking at the study overall: Convalescent patients had a positive SARS-CoV-2 result on nasal swab PCR, and of these patients, nine had mild disease and one had severe disease. The convalescent cohort included six males and four females, with two Hispanic individuals, seven Caucasians, two Asians and one multiracial person. Participants got two doses of the Pfizer-BioNTech BNT162b2 vaccine (n=8) or two doses of the Moderna mRNA-1273 vaccine (n=2). Post-COVID blood samples from convalescent patients were collected a median of around 110 days after diagnosis, with a range of roughly 35 to 170 days. Post-vaccine blood samples were collected a median of 72 days after the second vaccine dose, ranging from roughly 13 to 241 days. For stimulating the cultures, overlapping spike peptide pools were used, derived from SARS-CoV-2 as well as from the common cold coronaviruses HCoV-NL63, HCoV-OC43 and HCoV-229E. As controls, cultures received a CEFX viral epitope pool (the positive control), an HIV-1 Nef peptide pool (the negative control), or no peptide at all. In 10 COVID-19 convalescent patients and a few infection-naive healthy vaccine recipients, researchers compared the spike-specific CD4+ TCR repertoire from before mRNA vaccination with the repertoire from after. Overall results and qualifications from the work: Only a relatively small number of convalescent patients were included in the study, and early timepoints following natural infection were not analyzed. In convalescent patients, a median roughly 87% of post-vaccine SARS-CoV-2-reactive clones were detected only after vaccination, and vaccine-specific priming was suggested by this finding. The median number of SARS-CoV-2-reactive clonotypes rose from about 23 after infection to some 40 after vaccination, but the change was not significant. Of the vaccine-specific clones found in convalescent patients, nearly all (304 of 307) were mono-reactive for SARS-CoV-2 spike instead of being cross-reactive with common cold coronaviruses.

Taken with the paper, the label for treatment or condition translates to: roughly 11-day PBMC culture with coronavirus spike peptide pools or control peptides (ViraFEST assay). To expand antigen-specific T cells with peptide pools and then pick out the expanded clonotypes through TCR sequencing, the study relied on the ViraFEST assay. The convalescent patients' positive SARS-CoV-2 PCR tests fell between March and December 2020, which was before the Alpha, Beta and Delta variants emerged in the United States. Over 1.5 million PBMCs per well were cultured in IMDM with 5% human AB serum and around 10 IU/ml IL-2, plus 10 ug/ml peptide pools. Half of the culture medium was replaced with fresh IL-2-containing medium on days 3 and 7. After 10 days of culture, CD4+ T cells were isolated by negative selection using the EasySep CD4+ T cell isolation kit. Ficoll-Paque Plus gradient centrifugation was used to isolate PBMCs from whole blood, and the isolated PBMCs were then either used fresh or cryopreserved at -140C. Each culture condition was generally run in triplicate wells.

In this sample, this clonotype turned up once. Its antigen target is currently unknown. Per-nucleotide qualities are absent, and no much larger clonotype sits a single base away. One read offers little support. The germline V gene sets CDR1 to SGHNT and CDR2 to YENEEA. The CDR3 measures 12 amino acids from cysteine to phenylalanine. Only the CDR3 region is kept as DNA, spanning 36 bases read in frame from base 1. At the junction V is shortened by 2 bases and J by 3 bases, with 5 bases in between. The library was produced with PCR. DNA from cultured CD4+ T cells underwent TCR sequencing with the Oncomine TCR Beta short-read assay at the Johns Hopkins FTIC core. Genomic DNA was extracted from the cultured CD4+ T cells with the QIAamp micro DNA kit. Oncomine TCR Beta libraries from cultured CD4+ T cells were pooled using unique dual indexes and sequenced on an Illumina iSeq 100. Under the source paper's analysis protocol: Non-productive sequences were removed, and CDR3s not starting with C, not ending with F or W, or shorter than 7 amino acids were discarded. Antigen-specific clonotypes were identified using the MANAFEST web application through comparison of peptide-stimulated wells with reference and other culture wells. An FDR below 0.05, an odds ratio above 5, and a productive frequency above 0.1% in at least two of three replicate wells were required for clones to be considered positive. A clonotype counted as cross-reactive if it showed significant expansion both in the SARS-CoV-2 spike wells and in at least one common cold coronavirus spike condition. CDR3 homology was assessed with Levenshtein distances (stringdist) and unrooted phylogenetic trees (ape) in R version 3.6.1. TCRdb reprocessed the public reads (quality trimming at Q25 with fastp, clone calling with MiXCR) and kept in-frame beta chains. Here each entry gathers all rows of one CDR3 protein and keeps the most common genes and DNA. The V and J calls, along with clone size, are taken from TCRdb and not from the paper's own processing. Counted in this sample were some 13,000 distinct CDR3 sequences; 25% to 30% of them appeared once. The ten biggest clones cover around 8% of the sample.

The chain is encoded by TRBV11-3 joined to TRBJ2-7; confidence is insufficient to name the D gene. This receptor was obtained from a human donor who had recovered from COVID-19. Sequenced sample: CD4+ T cells from blood, cultured in vitro. The DNA sequence is TGTGCCAGCAGCTTAAGCCACTACGAGCAGTACTTC. The encoded protein is CASSLSHYEQYF.